The 20 T cell receptor beta chains reported below all come from one sample, sequenced in a study of monozygotic twins with inflammatory bowel disease. TCRdb processed the 5' RACE reads again and assigns one entry to each CDR3 protein, with no DNA. The table lists 80,000 or so distinct CDR3 sequences. Sequenced: blood. These receptors were obtained from a human donor with ulcerative colitis or Crohn's disease, or a healthy co-twin of an affected twin (not recorded which).

The CDR3 protein is CSALEGQVTDTQYF. The V and J genes are TRBV20-1 and TRBJ2-3; as DNA is missing, the TRBD1 call by TCRdb cannot be tested. Germline V gene sequence: CDR1 DFQATT, CDR2 SNEGSKA (reference sequence). The CDR3 covers 14 residues.

The CDR3 region is CASSLNGWGTGELFF. V is TRBV7-6 and J is TRBJ2-2. Germline CDR1 reads SGHVS; CDR2 reads FNYEAQ. This CDR3 comprises 15 residues.

The chain combines TRBV12-3 or TRBV12-4 with TRBJ1-5. This CDR3 has 14 residues. CDR3 sequence reads: CASSGTTANQPQHF.

V is TRBV20-1 and J is TRBJ2-5; TCRdb names TRBD2, which stays unverified in the absence of DNA. Germline V gene data show CDR1 as DFQATT and CDR2 as SNEGSKA (reference sequence). The CDR3 sequence is 16 residues long. The CDR3 here is CSAPPVVGGGQETQYF.

The gene calls are TRBV11-2 and TRBJ2-4; TCRdb's D call of TRBD2 is untestable without DNA. Germline V gene sequence: CDR1 SGHAT, CDR2 FQNNGV. This CDR3 is built from 14 residues. CDR3 residues: CASSLEPSGNMQYF.

The chain couples TRBV20-1 to TRBJ2-5; TCRdb names TRBD1, which stays unverified in the absence of DNA. The germline V gene has CDR1 DFQATT and CDR2 SNEGSKA (reference sequence). The CDR3 totals 15 residues. CDR3: CSAINRRGARETQYF.

This rearrangement joins TRBV7-7 to TRBJ2-2; TCRdb's D gene call, TRBD1, goes unchecked for lack of DNA. The CDR3 loop spans 15 amino acids. CDR1 is SSHAT, CDR2 FNYEAQ, per germline (reference sequence). Here the CDR3 reads CASSQGTANTGELFF.

The gene calls are TRBV11-2 and TRBJ2-6. The CDR3 extends over 17 amino acids. Germline V gene data show CDR1 as SGHAT and CDR2 as FQNNGV. CDR3 residues: CASSLDGPNSGANVLTF.

V and J are TRBV19 and TRBJ1-2. Germline CDR1 is LNHDA and CDR2 is SQIVND (reference sequence). The CDR3 covers 15 residues. CDR3 protein: CASARKSHTNYGYTF.

The chain combines TRBV7-2 with TRBJ1-5. The CDR3 loop spans 15 amino acids. Germline V gene sequence: CDR1 SGHTA, CDR2 FQGNSA. The CDR3 region is CASTLQKGANQPQHF.

The V and J genes are TRBV11-2 and TRBJ1-1; checking the TCRdb D call of TRBD1 is not possible without DNA. The CDR3 consists of 15 residues. Germline CDR1 and CDR2: SGHAT and FQNNGV. CDR3 residues: CASSLERTGNTEAFF.

The CDR3: CATSDFRGNEQFF. This rearrangement joins TRBV24-1 to TRBJ2-1. Germline V gene lookup returns CDR1 KGHDR and CDR2 SFDVKD. CDR3 size: 13 residues.

The chain has TRBV3-1 and TRBJ2-2; TCRdb proposes TRBD1, but this gene call is untestable without DNA. The CDR3 contains 15 residues. CDR1 is LGHDT, CDR2 YNNKEL, per germline (reference sequence). The CDR3 protein is CASSSDRAGPGELFF. The whole variable domain, remainder taken from reference TRBV3-1 and TRBJ2-2, is DTAVSQTPKYLVTQMGNDKSIKCEQNLGHDTMYWYKQDSKKFLKIMFSYNNKELIINETVPNRFSPKSPDKAHLNLHINSLELGDSAVYFCASSSDRAGPGELFFGEGSRLTVL.

The chain links TRBV4-1 to TRBJ1-3; TCRdb reports TRBD1, a call that lacks DNA to check it against. The CDR3 covers 15 residues. Germline loops: CDR1 MGHRA, CDR2 YSYEKL. The CDR3 region is CASSQVYRDRNTIYF.

J is TRBJ1-2 and V is TRBV12-3 or TRBV12-4. CDR3 length equals 13 residues. CDR3 loop: CASSSDGVYGYTF.

The V gene is TRBV5-1, the J gene TRBJ1-1. The CDR3 is 12 amino acids. Germline assignment: CDR1 SGHRS and CDR2 YFSETQ. CDR3 sequence: CASSNPNTEAFF. Together with reference TRBV5-1 and TRBJ1-1, the CDR3 gives the full variable domain: KAGVTQTPRYLIKTRGQQVTLSCSPISGHRSVSWYQQTPGQGLQFLFEYFSETQRNKGNFPGRFSGRQFSNSRSEMNVSTLELGDSALYLCASSNPNTEAFFGQGTRLTVV.

The V gene is TRBV5-8, the J gene TRBJ1-5; there is no DNA to check the TCRdb D call of TRBD1. The CDR3 runs 13 residues. Germline values: CDR1 SGHTS, CDR2 YDEGEE. CDR3 region: CASSFGQDQPQHF.

The chain employs TRBV11-2 and TRBJ2-3. The CDR3 is 18 amino acids. Germline CDR1 is SGHAT and CDR2 is FQNNGV. CDR3 protein: CASSLIWHLGFSTDTQYF.

The chain is built from TRBV20-1 and TRBJ2-5. Per the germline V gene, CDR1 is DFQATT and CDR2 is SNEGSKA (reference sequence). This CDR3 has 13 amino acids. Here the CDR3 reads CSASGGNQETQYF.

The genes are TRBV6-5 and TRBJ2-7; TCRdb designates TRBD2, a call that cannot be tested without DNA. This CDR3 contains 11 residues. CDR1 MNHEY and CDR2 SVGAGI come from the germline V gene. CDR3 in amino acids: CASREGYEQYF.